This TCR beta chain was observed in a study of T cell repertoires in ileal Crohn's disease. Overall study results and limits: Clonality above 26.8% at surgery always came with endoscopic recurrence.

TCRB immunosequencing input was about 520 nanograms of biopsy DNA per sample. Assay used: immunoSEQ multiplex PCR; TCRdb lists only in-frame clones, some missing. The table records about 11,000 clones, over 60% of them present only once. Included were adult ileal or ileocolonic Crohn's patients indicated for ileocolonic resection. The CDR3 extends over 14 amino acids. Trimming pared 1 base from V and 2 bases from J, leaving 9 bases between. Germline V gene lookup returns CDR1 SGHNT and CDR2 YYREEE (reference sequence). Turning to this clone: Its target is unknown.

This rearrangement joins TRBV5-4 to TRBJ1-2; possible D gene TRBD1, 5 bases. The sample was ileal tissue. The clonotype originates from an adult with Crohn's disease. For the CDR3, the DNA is TGTGCCAGCAGCTTGTTAGGGGTCAACTATGGCTACACCTTC. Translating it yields CASSLLGVNYGYTF. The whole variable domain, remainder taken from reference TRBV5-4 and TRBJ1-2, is ETGVTQSPTHLIKTRGQQVTLRCSSQSGHNTVSWYQQALGQGPQFIFQYYREEENGRGNFPPRFSGLQFPNYSSELNVNALELDDSALYLCASSLLGVNYGYTFGSGTRLTVV.